The 9 T cell receptor beta chains below come from one sample, sequenced in a study of blood T cell repertoires in COVID-19. This table comes from immunoSEQ multiplex PCR, and its TCRdb copy is limited to in-frame clones, with some not included. The data hold some 240,000 clones, with 85% observed a single time. Sample: PBMCs or T cells enriched from blood (not recorded which). These receptors were obtained from a woman aged 45-59 years who had been exposed to COVID-19.

This clone was counted once. The chain is built from TRBV12-5 and TRBJ1-2; perhaps TRBD1 as D (6 bases). V lost 4 bases and J 3 bases, leaving 12 bases between the germline ends. This CDR3 has 14 amino acids. Germline lookup yields CDR1 LGHNT and CDR2 FRNRAP. Here the CDR3 reads CASGYRTADYGYTF. The CDR3 DNA sequence: TGTGCTAGTGGTTACCGGACAGCTGACTATGGCTACACCTTC.

This chain joins TRBV12-3 or TRBV12-4 and TRBJ1-2, with 8 bases matching TRBD1. There are 13 residues in the CDR3. The J segment lost 3 bases and the V segment lost 6 bases, leaving 3 bases of the junction unmatched. In nucleotides, the CDR3 is TGTGCCAGCAGGGACAGGGCCGACTATGGCTACACCTTC. Encoded protein: CASRDRADYGYTF.

The V gene is TRBV19, the J gene TRBJ1-1; possibly TRBD1 for D (6 bases). The CDR3 sequence is 16 residues long. The germline gives CDR1 LNHDA, CDR2 SQIVND (reference sequence). Trimming stripped 7 bases from V and 3 bases from J, with 21 bases between. As DNA, the CDR3 is TGTGCCAGTATGCAACAGGGAGGGGCCCAGGACACTGAAGCTTTCTTT. It yields the protein CASMQQGGAQDTEAFF.

This clone was seen a single time. The J gene is TRBJ2-1, the V gene TRBV5-4; tentative D call: TRBD2 (5 bases). Germline CDR1 SGHNT, CDR2 YYREEE (reference sequence). The CDR3 totals 15 residues. Trimming left V 5 bases short and J 3 bases short, with 15 bases between. CDR3 sequence: CASRPTRGIYNEQFF. The CDR3 bases are TGTGCCAGCAGACCGACTCGGGGAATCTACAATGAGCAGTTCTTC.

The chain recombines TRBV18 with TRBJ1-1; D call uncertain. The germline gives CDR1 KGHSH, CDR2 LQKENI. V gave up 8 bases and J gave up 5 bases, with 12 bases separating them. The CDR3 totals 12 residues. The CDR3 region has the DNA TGTGCCAGCCTTCGGCCGGGGACTGAAGCTTTCTTT. It encodes CASLRPGTEAFF. Using reference TRBV18 and TRBJ1-1 for the parts outside the CDR3, the full variable domain is NAGVMQNPRHLVRRRGQEARLRCSPMKGHSHVYWYRQLPEEGLKFMVYLQKENIIDESGMPKERFSAEFPKEGPSILRIQQVVRGDSAAYFCASLRPGTEAFFGQGTRLTVV.

The chain recombines TRBV6-2 or TRBV6-3 with TRBJ2-1; 9 bases are shared with TRBD2. The germline CDR1 and CDR2 sequences are MNHEY and SVGEGT. Trimming at V came to 6 bases and at J to 7 bases, leaving 13 bases not matched to a gene. The CDR3 sequence is 16 residues long. CDR3 bases: TGTGCCAGCAGCCAAGTGCCTAGCGGGGCCCAAAATGAGCAGTTCTTC. Its protein is CASSQVPSGAQNEQFF.

The table lists this clone with a count of one. This chain joins TRBV6-5 and TRBJ1-1, with 8 positions matching TRBD1. The CDR3 has 13 amino acids. Per the germline V gene, CDR1 is MNHEY and CDR2 is SVGAGI. The V segment lost 5 bases and the J segment 4 bases; nucleotides outside the gene matches: 3. The CDR3 is CASSTDRGTEAFF. CDR3 DNA sequence: TGTGCCAGCAGTACCGACAGGGGCACTGAAGCTTTCTTT.

The rearrangement links TRBV5-1 to TRBJ1-1; tentatively, D is TRBD1 (5 bases). The CDR3 length is 14 residues. Germline CDR1 and CDR2: SGHRS and YFSETQ. V was shortened by 1 base and J by 4 bases, with 11 bases between the two germline ends. CDR3 region: CASSLRQGPTEAFF. The CDR3 region has the DNA TGCGCCAGCAGCTTGAGGCAGGGCCCCACTGAAGCTTTCTTT. Filled out from reference TRBV5-1 and TRBJ1-1, the complete variable domain reads KAGVTQTPRYLIKTRGQQVTLSCSPISGHRSVSWYQQTPGQGLQFLFEYFSETQRNKGNFPGRFSGRQFSNSRSEMNVSTLELGDSALYLCASSLRQGPTEAFFGQGTRLTVV.

The chain recombines TRBV5-1 with TRBJ2-3; 10 nucleotides line up with TRBD2. CDR1 SGHRS and CDR2 YFSETQ come from the germline V gene. The CDR3 contains 16 residues. Trimming took 4 bases from V and 2 from J; bases not matched to a gene: 7. CDR3 amino acids: CASSDRTSGPTDTQYF. Written as DNA, the CDR3 is TGCGCCAGCAGCGACCGGACTAGCGGCCCCACAGATACGCAGTATTTT.